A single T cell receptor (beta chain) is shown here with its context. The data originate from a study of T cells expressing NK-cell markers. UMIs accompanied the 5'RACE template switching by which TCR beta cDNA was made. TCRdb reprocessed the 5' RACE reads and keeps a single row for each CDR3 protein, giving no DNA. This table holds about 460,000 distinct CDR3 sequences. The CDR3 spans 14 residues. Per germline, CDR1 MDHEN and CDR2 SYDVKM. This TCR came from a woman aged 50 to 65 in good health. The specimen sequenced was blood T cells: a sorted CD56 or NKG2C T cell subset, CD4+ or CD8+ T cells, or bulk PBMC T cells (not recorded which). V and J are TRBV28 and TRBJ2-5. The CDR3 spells CASSLGRVEETQYF.